These 14 T cell receptor beta chains were sequenced from one sample in a study of radiation and T cells in renal cell carcinoma. Here immunoSEQ multiplex PCR was the method, and the copy in TCRdb shows in-frame clones only, minus some. The table shows some 130,000 clones, with more than 75% occurring only once. Documented time point: blood 2 weeks post-SBRT. Treatment of the sample: 15 Gy SBRT to primary tumor, nephrectomy 4 weeks later. The source was blood, collected from a patient whose treatment included radiotherapy and nephrectomy. Every receptor here comes from a woman between 65 and 79 years old with renal cell carcinoma.

The chain is built from TRBV5-4 and TRBJ1-1, with D hard to call. Trimming took 5 bases from V and 3 from J, leaving 14 bases between them. This CDR3 has 14 amino acids. Germline V gene sequence: CDR1 SGHNT, CDR2 YYREEE (reference sequence). The DNA for the CDR3 is TGTGCCAGCAGAACGGCCCCACAAGACACTGAAGCTTTCTTT. This codes for CASRTAPQDTEAFF. Supplemented by reference TRBV5-4 and TRBJ1-1, the full variable domain reads ETGVTQSPTHLIKTRGQQVTLRCSSQSGHNTVSWYQQALGQGPQFIFQYYREEENGRGNFPPRFSGLQFPNYSSELNVNALELDDSALYLCASRTAPQDTEAFFGQGTRLTVV.

The chain carries TRBV7-2 and TRBJ1-1; TRBD1 aligns across 8 bases. The germline V gene encodes CDR1 SGHTA and CDR2 FQGNSA. The V and J ends lost 2 bases and 3 bases, in that order; junction bases with no gene match: 2. This CDR3 is built from 14 residues. The CDR3 loop reads CASSLRTGYTEAFF. CDR3 DNA: TGTGCCAGCAGCTTAAGGACAGGGTACACTGAAGCTTTCTTT.

The chain couples TRBV7-2 to TRBJ2-7, with D tentatively TRBD2 (6 bases). The CDR3 contains 14 residues. With 1 base removed from V and 2 bases from J, the gap between germline ends came to 9 bases. CDR1 and CDR2 (germline): SGHTA, FQGNSA. The CDR3 region is CASSLGRGPYEQYF. As DNA, the CDR3 is TGTGCCAGCAGCTTAGGGCGGGGACCCTACGAGCAGTACTTC.

The V call is TRBV15, the J call TRBJ2-2, with 9 bases matching TRBD2. The CDR3 covers 15 residues. The junction had 6 bases not matched to a gene; V was cut back by 5 bases and J by 5 bases. The germline V gene encodes CDR1 LNHNV and CDR2 YYDKDF (reference sequence). The CDR3 spells CATSLAGVYTGELFF. The CDR3 bases are TGTGCCACCAGCTTAGCGGGGGTTTATACCGGGGAGCTGTTTTTT.

The gene calls are TRBV5-6 and TRBJ2-7, with D unclear. Germline V gene lookup returns CDR1 SGHDT and CDR2 YYEEEE. The CDR3 totals 14 residues. With 0 bases removed from V and 3 bases from J, the gap between germline ends came to 10 bases. The CDR3 spells CASSLALSDYEQYF. CDR3 in DNA: TGTGCCAGCAGCTTGGCGCTATCCGACTACGAGCAGTACTTC.

This chain links TRBV5-1 with TRBJ2-2; D might be TRBD1 or TRBD2, each matching 5 bases. V was clipped by 7 bases and J by 0 bases, with 10 bases between them. Germline CDR1 is SGHRS and CDR2 is YFSETQ. CDR3 length: 14 residues. The CDR3 bases are TGCGCCAGCGGTCGGGGCTCGAACACCGGGGAGCTGTTTTTT. Encoded protein: CASGRGSNTGELFF.

The gene calls are TRBV7-9 and TRBJ2-7, with D perhaps TRBD2 (6 bases). Germline lookup yields CDR1 SEHNR and CDR2 FQNEAQ (reference sequence). The CDR3 is 12 residues long. Trimming cost V 8 bases and J 2 bases, with 10 bases left between them. Here the CDR3 DNA reads TGTGCCAGCTCCGGGACTGCCTACGAGCAGTACTTC. Amino acids: CASSGTAYEQYF. Full variable domain (rest looked up from reference TRBV7-9 and TRBJ2-7): DTGVSQNPRHKITKRGQNVTFRCDPISEHNRLYWYRQTLGQGPEFLTYFQNEAQLEKSRLLSDRFSAERPKGSFSTLEIQRTEQGDSAMYLCASSGTAYEQYFGPGTRLTVT.

CDR3 nucleotide sequence: TGTGCCAGCAGCTTAAAGGGGGAAGGAAACGAGCAGTACTTC. Residues: CASSLKGEGNEQYF. The chain joins TRBV7-9 to TRBJ2-7; weak D call: TRBD1 (6 bases). CDR3 length: 14 residues. V dropped 2 bases and J dropped 5 bases, with 13 bases sitting between them. CDR1 and CDR2 from the germline V gene are SEHNR and FQNEAQ (reference sequence).

The chain combines TRBV30 with TRBJ2-1; the match to TRBD1 covers 12 bases. Unmatched junction bases numbered 8, after V lost 7 bases and J lost 7 bases. Germline CDR1 is GTSNPN and CDR2 is SVGIG (reference sequence). The CDR3 covers 14 residues. CDR3 sequence: CASKGDRGQNEQFF. In DNA form, the CDR3 reads TGTGCCTCGAAAGGGGACAGGGGGCAGAATGAGCAGTTCTTC.

This clone has only one observation. V is TRBV25-1 and J is TRBJ2-5; weak D call: TRBD2 (5 bases). Trimming left V 5 bases short and J 1 base short, with 8 bases between. This CDR3 spans 13 amino acids. The germline V gene has CDR1 MGHDK and CDR2 SYGVNS. CDR3 bases: TGTGCCAGCAGTCGGGCGGGCCAAGAGACCCAGTACTTC. Its translation is CASSRAGQETQYF.

The chain couples TRBV5-1 to TRBJ2-3; 9 bases are a match to TRBD1. V dropped 1 base and J dropped 3; count of bases not matched to a gene: 6. This CDR3 is built from 16 residues. Germline assignment: CDR1 SGHRS and CDR2 YFSETQ. Here the CDR3 reads CASSLQTGGRTDTQYF. The CDR3 DNA is TGCGCCAGCAGCTTGCAGACAGGGGGTCGGACAGATACGCAGTATTTT.

V is TRBV2 and J is TRBJ2-3; D possibly corresponds to TRBD1 (5 bases). V was trimmed by 4 bases and J by 6 bases, leaving 11 bases between them. Per the germline V gene, CDR1 is SNHLY and CDR2 is FYNNEI. There are 13 residues in the CDR3. CDR3 residues: CASSGTNGDTQYF. The CDR3 nucleotides are TGTGCCAGCAGTGGGACAAACGGGGATACGCAGTATTTT. Full variable domain (outside the CDR3, taken from reference TRBV2 and TRBJ2-3): EPEVTQTPSHQVTQMGQEVILRCVPISNHLYFYWYRQILGQKVEFLVSFYNNEISEKSEIFDDQFSVERPDGSNFTLKIRSTKLEDSAMYFCASSGTNGDTQYFGPGTRLTVL.

The rearrangement joins TRBV6-5 to TRBJ1-5; no reliable D call. This CDR3 region has 14 residues. In germline, CDR1 is MNHEY, CDR2 SVGAGI. V lost 5 bases and J 2 bases, leaving 10 bases between the germline ends. CDR3 region: CASSTSRGNQPQHF. The CDR3 DNA reads TGTGCCAGCAGTACGAGTAGGGGCAATCAGCCCCAGCATTTT.

The chain is built from TRBV5-1 and TRBJ1-2; D is unclear. The CDR3 totals 12 residues. Germline V gene data show CDR1 as SGHRS and CDR2 as YFSETQ. Trimming pared 4 bases from V and 8 bases from J, leaving 12 bases between. The CDR3: CASSDGVWGYTF. The CDR3 nucleotides are TGCGCCAGCAGCGACGGAGTGTGGGGCTACACCTTC.